These T cell receptor beta chains were read from a single sample in a study of T cell changes during pregnancy in multiple sclerosis. Libraries were prepared by immunoSEQ multiplex PCR; TCRdb keeps only in-frame clonotypes and omits some of them. The sample includes tens of thousands of clones, more than 70% of them seen just once. The material was CD8+ T cells from peripheral blood mononuclear cells, obtained after pregnancy. These receptors were collected from a female donor in good health, enrolled as a control in a pregnancy study. The CDR3 runs from the conserved cysteine through the conserved F or W. Fields, in order: J gene, D gene, clone size, V gene, CDR3 protein, CDR3 DNA. The D gene is left open where the match is weak. Some rows mark clone size as missing; the rest say once, few, many or name a class of expanded clone.

>TRBJ2-3|TRBD2|.|TRBV6-6
CASSSRGGPRDTQYF
TGTGCCAGCAGTTCCCGGGGGGGCCCCAGAGATACGCAGTATTTT
>TRBJ2-7|TRBD1|.|TRBV28
CASRPDRELGEQYF
TGTGCCAGCAGGCCCGACAGGGAACTGGGTGAGCAGTACTTC
>TRBJ2-1|TRBD2|.|TRBV19
CASSIDLAGGYNEQFF
TGTGCCAGTAGTATAGATCTCGCGGGGGGGTATAACGAGCAGTTCTTC
>TRBJ1-2|.|.|TRBV5-4
CASSLGGGRGYGYTF
TGTGCCAGCAGCTTGGGAGGGGGAAGGGGCTATGGCTACACCTTC
>TRBJ2-2|TRBD1|once|TRBV4-1
CASSQVQRGLTGELFF
TGCGCCAGCAGCCAGGTCCAGAGGGGGCTCACCGGGGAGCTGTTTTTT
>TRBJ1-2|TRBD1|.|TRBV9
CASSARAQETGENYGYTF
TGTGCCAGCAGCGCTCGGGCCCAGGAGACAGGGGAGAACTATGGCTACACCTTC
>TRBJ1-2|TRBD1|.|TRBV13
CASSLDRQGYGYTF
TGTGCCAGCAGCTTAGATCGACAGGGCTATGGCTACACCTTC
>TRBJ1-1|.|.|TRBV6-1
CASSEAQRVTEAFF
TGTGCCAGCAGTGAAGCGCAGAGGGTCACTGAAGCTTTCTTT
>TRBJ2-7|.|.|TRBV6-5
CASSPRTELYEQYF
TGTGCCAGCAGTCCCAGGACAGAGCTTTACGAGCAGTACTTC
>TRBJ1-1|TRBD1|once|TRBV7-3
CASSSDRGGTEAFF
TGTGCCAGCAGCAGCGACAGGGGAGGCACTGAAGCTTTCTTT
>TRBJ1-1|.|.|TRBV28
CASRGQVGNTEAFF
TGTGCCAGCAGGGGCCAGGTTGGGAACACTGAAGCTTTCTTT
>TRBJ2-7|TRBD1|once|TRBV7-9
CASSFGQGTLYEQYF
TGTGCCAGCAGTTTCGGACAGGGTACCCTCTACGAGCAGTACTTC
>TRBJ2-5|TRBD1|.|TRBV15
CATSRSRDSVLETQYF
TGTGCCACCAGCAGGAGTAGGGACAGTGTACTGGAGACCCAGTACTTC
>TRBJ2-1|TRBD1|.|TRBV15
CATSRWTGDYNEQFF
TGTGCCACCAGCAGATGGACAGGGGACTACAATGAGCAGTTCTTC
>TRBJ2-3|.|.|TRBV6-5
CASHPTDTDTQYF
TGTGCCAGCCACCCGACAGACACAGATACGCAGTATTTT
>TRBJ1-2|TRBD1|.|TRBV4-3
CASSQAGGWYGYTF
TGCGCCAGCAGCCAAGCAGGGGGTTGGTATGGCTACACCTTC
>TRBJ1-4|.|once|TRBV28
CASSFYRVNEKLFF
TGTGCCAGCAGTTTTTACAGGGTTAATGAAAAACTGTTTTTT
>TRBJ1-5|TRBD1|.|TRBV10-1
CASSDPDRVSQPQHF
TGCGCCAGCAGTGACCCGGACAGGGTGTCACAGCCCCAGCATTTT
>TRBJ1-5|.|.|TRBV7-2
CASSWGGRGFQPQHF
TGTGCCAGCAGCTGGGGGGGAAGGGGCTTTCAGCCCCAGCATTTT
>TRBJ2-5|.|.|TRBV29-1
CSVEGPYQETQYF
TGCAGCGTTGAAGGGCCTTACCAAGAGACCCAGTACTTC
>TRBJ2-2|TRBD2|.|TRBV4-2
CASSPRGVFTGELFF
TGTGCCAGCAGCCCCCGGGGGGTCTTCACGGGGGAGCTGTTTTTT
>TRBJ1-2|TRBD1|.|TRBV9
CASTQGSGYTF
TGTGCCAGCACACAGGGGTCTGGCTACACCTTC
>TRBJ2-2|.|.|TRBV27
CASSIDGFRELFF
TGTGCCAGCAGTATTGACGGGTTCCGGGAGCTGTTTTTT
>TRBJ1-4|TRBD1|medium-sized|TRBV4-1
CASSQESSRGNEKLFF
TGCGCCAGCAGCCAAGAGTCGTCCAGGGGGAATGAAAAACTGTTTTTT
>TRBJ1-3|TRBD1|.|TRBV5-4
CASSQDRTGHTIYF
TGTGCCAGCAGCCAGGACAGGACGGGGCACACCATATATTTT
>TRBJ1-2|.|.|TRBV28
CASRPGGVSYGYTF
TGTGCCAGCAGACCTGGGGGCGTGAGTTATGGCTACACCTTC
>TRBJ2-7|.|once|TRBV4-3
CASSQGVGKQYF
TGCGCCAGCAGCCAAGGGGTCGGGAAGCAGTACTTC
>TRBJ1-2|.|.|TRBV5-6
CASSPNTGFLGYTF
TGTGCCAGCAGCCCAAATACAGGGTTTTTAGGCTACACCTTC
>TRBJ2-7|.|.|TRBV7-9
CASSSRDKTYEQYF
TGTGCCAGCAGCTCCCGGGACAAAACCTACGAGCAGTACTTC
>TRBJ2-3|TRBD2|.|TRBV15
CATSGGGVPSTDTQYF
TGTGCCACCAGCGGCGGGGGGGTACCGTCCACAGATACGCAGTATTTT
>TRBJ2-5|.|few|TRBV25-1
CASSDEGGGETQYF
TGTGCCAGCAGTGACGAAGGGGGTGGGGAGACCCAGTACTTC
>TRBJ2-4|TRBD2|.|TRBV5-1
CASSPGAGGNIQYF
TGCGCCAGCAGCCCTGGGGCGGGGGGAAACATTCAGTACTTC
>TRBJ1-2|.|.|TRBV4-3
CASSQGTASYGYTF
TGCGCCAGCAGCCAAGGGACAGCCTCCTATGGCTACACCTTC
>TRBJ1-6|.|.|TRBV7-3
CASRLDREGRSPLHF
TGTGCCAGCCGTTTAGACCGCGAGGGCCGTTCACCCCTCCACTTT
>TRBJ2-1|.|.|TRBV27
CASGGFGEQFF
TGTGCCAGCGGGGGCTTTGGGGAGCAGTTCTTC
>TRBJ2-5|.|.|TRBV4-2
CASSPQEGWEQYF
TGTGCCAGCAGCCCCCAGGAGGGCTGGGAGCAGTACTTC
>TRBJ1-6|TRBD1|.|TRBV5-4
CASRGQGNSPLHF
TGTGCCAGCAGGGGACAGGGCAATTCACCCCTCCACTTT
>TRBJ2-7|.|.|TRBV10-3
CAISAGGEQYF
TGTGCCATCAGTGCGGGTGGCGAGCAGTACTTC
>TRBJ2-7|.|.|TRBV7-9
CASETTYEQYF
TGTGCCAGCGAGACAACCTACGAGCAGTACTTC
>TRBJ1-1|TRBD1|.|TRBV25-1
CASSETGTASGEAFF
TGTGCCAGCAGTGAGACCGGGACAGCCAGTGGGGAAGCTTTCTTT
>TRBJ1-4|.|once|TRBV7-8
CASLRTASTNEKLFF
TGTGCCAGCCTACGGACAGCTTCAACTAATGAAAAACTGTTTTTT
>TRBJ2-3|.|.|TRBV7-9
CASSPVRDTTDTQYF
TGTGCCAGCAGCCCCGTCCGGGACACTACAGATACGCAGTATTTT
>TRBJ2-2|TRBD1|.|TRBV4-1
CASSRQPGQENTGELFF
TGCGCCAGCAGCCGCCAACCGGGACAGGAGAACACCGGGGAGCTGTTTTTT
>TRBJ2-4|.|.|TRBV18
CASSPPIAKNIQYF
TGTGCCAGCTCACCACCCATAGCCAAAAACATTCAGTACTTC
>TRBJ2-1|.|.|TRBV6-5
CASSYGREGQFF
TGTGCCAGCAGTTACGGGCGTGAGGGGCAGTTCTTC
>TRBJ2-7|TRBD1|.|TRBV7-8
CASSLAPGQINYEQYF
TGTGCCAGCAGCTTAGCCCCGGGACAGATAAACTACGAGCAGTACTTC
>TRBJ2-3|TRBD2|.|TRBV9
CASSAPLSGGTTDTQYF
TGTGCCAGCAGCGCTCCCCTTAGCGGGGGGACCACAGATACGCAGTATTTT
>TRBJ2-7|.|.|TRBV12-5
CASGLPGNEQYF
TGTGCTAGTGGTCTTCCAGGAAACGAGCAGTACTTC
>TRBJ1-3|.|.|TRBV30
CACTPQGTGNTIYF
TGTGCCTGCACCCCCCAGGGAACTGGAAACACCATATATTTT
>TRBJ1-5|TRBD1|.|TRBV6-5
CASSSTYRGGQPQHF
TGTGCCAGCAGTTCAACCTACAGGGGGGGTCAGCCCCAGCATTTT
>TRBJ1-1|.|.|TRBV28
CASRSVPNTEAFF
TGTGCCAGCAGATCGGTCCCAAACACTGAAGCTTTCTTT